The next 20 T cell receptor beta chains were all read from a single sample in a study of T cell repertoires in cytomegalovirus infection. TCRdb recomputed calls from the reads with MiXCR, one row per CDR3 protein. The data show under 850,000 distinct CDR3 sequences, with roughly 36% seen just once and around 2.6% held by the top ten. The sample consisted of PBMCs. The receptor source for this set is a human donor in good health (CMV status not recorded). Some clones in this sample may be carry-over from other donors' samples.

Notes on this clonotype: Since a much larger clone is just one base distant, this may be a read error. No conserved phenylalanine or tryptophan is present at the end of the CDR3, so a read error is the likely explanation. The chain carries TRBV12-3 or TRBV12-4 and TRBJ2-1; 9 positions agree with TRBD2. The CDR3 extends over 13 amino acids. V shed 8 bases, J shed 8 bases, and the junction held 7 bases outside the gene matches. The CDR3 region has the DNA TGTGCCAGCCTCCTAGCGGGACTCGATGAGCAGTTCTTA. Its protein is CASLLAGLDEQFL.

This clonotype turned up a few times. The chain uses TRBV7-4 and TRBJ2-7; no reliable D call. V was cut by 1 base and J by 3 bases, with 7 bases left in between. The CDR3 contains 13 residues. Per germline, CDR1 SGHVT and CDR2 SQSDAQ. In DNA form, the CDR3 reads TGTGCCAGCAGCTTAGGGGCCCACTACGAGCAGTACTTC. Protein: CASSLGAHYEQYF.

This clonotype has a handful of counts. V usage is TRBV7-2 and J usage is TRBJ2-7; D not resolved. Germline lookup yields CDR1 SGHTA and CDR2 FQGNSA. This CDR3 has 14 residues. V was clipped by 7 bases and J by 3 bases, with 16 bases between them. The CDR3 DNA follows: TGTGCCAGCAACCATAGGGCCCCCGGCTACGAGCAGTACTTC. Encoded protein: CASNHRAPGYEQYF.

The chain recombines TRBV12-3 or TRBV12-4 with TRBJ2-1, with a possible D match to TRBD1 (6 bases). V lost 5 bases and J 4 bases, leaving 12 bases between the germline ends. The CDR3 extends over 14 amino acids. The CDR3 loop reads CASSVSGQYNEQFF. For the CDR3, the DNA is TGTGCCAGCAGTGTCTCGGGACAATACAATGAGCAGTTCTTC.

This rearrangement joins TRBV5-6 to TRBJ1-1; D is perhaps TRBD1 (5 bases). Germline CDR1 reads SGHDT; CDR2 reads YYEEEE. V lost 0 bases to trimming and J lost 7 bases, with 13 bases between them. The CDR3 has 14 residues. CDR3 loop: CASSLAGPDFEAFF. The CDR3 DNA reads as TGTGCCAGCAGCTTGGCAGGGCCCGACTTTGAAGCTTTCTTT.

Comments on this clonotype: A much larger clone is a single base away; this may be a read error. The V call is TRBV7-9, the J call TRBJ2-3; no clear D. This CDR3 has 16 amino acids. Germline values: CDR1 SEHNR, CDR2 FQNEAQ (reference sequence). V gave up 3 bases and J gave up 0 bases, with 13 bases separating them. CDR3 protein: CASSFTGSCSTDTQYF. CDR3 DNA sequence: TGTGCCAGCAGCTTCACCGGAAGTTGTAGCACAGATACGCAGTATTTT.

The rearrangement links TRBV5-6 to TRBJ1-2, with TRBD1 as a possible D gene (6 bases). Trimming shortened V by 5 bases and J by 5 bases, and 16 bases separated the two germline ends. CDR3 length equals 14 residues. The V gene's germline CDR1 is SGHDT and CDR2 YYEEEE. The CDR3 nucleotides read TGTGCCAGCAGGGGGGACACGATTGAATATGGCTACACCTTC. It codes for CASRGDTIEYGYTF.

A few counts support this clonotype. CDR3 protein: CASSPFHGTGGIGGYTF. In DNA, the CDR3 is TGTGCCAGCAGCCCTTTCCACGGGACAGGGGGCATCGGTGGCTACACCTTC. V is TRBV7-8 and J is TRBJ1-2; 12 positions match TRBD1. This CDR3 has 17 residues. Germline V gene lookup returns CDR1 SGHVS and CDR2 FQNEAQ. The J segment lost 7 bases and the V segment lost 5 bases, leaving 14 bases of the junction unmatched. Combining the CDR3 with reference TRBV7-8 and TRBJ1-2 gives the whole variable domain GAGVSQSPRYKVAKRGQDVALRCDPISGHVSLFWYQQALGQGPEFLTYFQNEAQLDKSGLPSDRFFAERPEGSVSTLKIQRTQQEDSAVYLCASSPFHGTGGIGGYTFGSGTRLTVV.

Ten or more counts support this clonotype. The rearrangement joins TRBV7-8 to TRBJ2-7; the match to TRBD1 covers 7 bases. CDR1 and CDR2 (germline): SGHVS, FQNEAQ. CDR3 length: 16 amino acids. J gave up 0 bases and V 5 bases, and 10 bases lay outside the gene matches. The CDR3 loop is CASSPRTGLLSYEQYF. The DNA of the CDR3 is TGTGCCAGCAGCCCCCGGACAGGCTTACTCTCCTACGAGCAGTACTTC.

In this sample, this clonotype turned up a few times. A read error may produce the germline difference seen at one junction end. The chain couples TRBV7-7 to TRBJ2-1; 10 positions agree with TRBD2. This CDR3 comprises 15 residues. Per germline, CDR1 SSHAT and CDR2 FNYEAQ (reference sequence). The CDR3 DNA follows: TGTGCTAGCAGCCGAGAAGCGGGGGGGCAGTTTGAGCAGTTCTTC. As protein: CASSREAGGQFEQFF.

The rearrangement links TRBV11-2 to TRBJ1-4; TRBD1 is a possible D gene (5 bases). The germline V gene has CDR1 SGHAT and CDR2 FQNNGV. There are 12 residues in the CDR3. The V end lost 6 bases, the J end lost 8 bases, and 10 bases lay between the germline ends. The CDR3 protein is CASRTRGEKLFF. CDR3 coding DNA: TGTGCCAGCAGGACTAGGGGCGAAAAACTGTTTTTT.

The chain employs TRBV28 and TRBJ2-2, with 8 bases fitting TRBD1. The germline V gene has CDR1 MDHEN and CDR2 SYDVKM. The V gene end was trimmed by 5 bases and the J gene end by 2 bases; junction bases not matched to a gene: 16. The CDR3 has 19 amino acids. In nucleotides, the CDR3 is TGTGCCAGCAGTCCGTGGGCAGGGGGCACCTCAATAAACACCGGGGAGCTGTTTTTT. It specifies CASSPWAGGTSINTGELFF.

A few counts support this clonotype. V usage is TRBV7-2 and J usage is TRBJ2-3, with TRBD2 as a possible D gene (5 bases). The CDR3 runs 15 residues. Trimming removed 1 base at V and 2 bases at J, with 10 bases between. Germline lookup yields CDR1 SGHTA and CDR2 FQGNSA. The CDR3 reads CASSLGRTLTDTQYF. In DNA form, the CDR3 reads TGTGCCAGCAGCTTAGGGCGGACTCTCACAGATACGCAGTATTTT. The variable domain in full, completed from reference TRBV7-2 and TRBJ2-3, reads GAGVSQSPSNKVTEKGKDVELRCDPISGHTALYWYRQSLGQGLEFLIYFQGNSAPDKSGLPSDRFSAERTGGSVSTLTIQRTQQEDSAVYLCASSLGRTLTDTQYFGPGTRLTVL.

In DNA, the CDR3 is TGTGCCAGCAGCACTCAAGTAACTAATGAAAAACTGTTTTTT. Its protein is CASSTQVTNEKLFF. The genes are TRBV12-3 or TRBV12-4 and TRBJ1-4; no clear D gene. V was clipped by 6 bases and J by 1 base, with 9 bases between them. The CDR3 runs to 14 residues.

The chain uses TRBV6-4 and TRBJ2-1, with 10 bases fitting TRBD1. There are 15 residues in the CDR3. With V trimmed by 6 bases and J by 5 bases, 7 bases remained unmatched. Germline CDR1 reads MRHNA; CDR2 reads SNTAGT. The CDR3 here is CASSEDRGGHNEQFF. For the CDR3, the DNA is TGTGCCAGCAGCGAGGACAGGGGGGGACACAATGAGCAGTTCTTC.

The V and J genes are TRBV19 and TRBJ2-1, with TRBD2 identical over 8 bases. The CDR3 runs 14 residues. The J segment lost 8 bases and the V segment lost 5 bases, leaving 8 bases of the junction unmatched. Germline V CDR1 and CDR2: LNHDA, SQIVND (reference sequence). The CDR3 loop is CASSVSGNRHEQFF. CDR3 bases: TGTGCCAGTAGTGTTAGCGGGAACAGACATGAGCAGTTCTTC.

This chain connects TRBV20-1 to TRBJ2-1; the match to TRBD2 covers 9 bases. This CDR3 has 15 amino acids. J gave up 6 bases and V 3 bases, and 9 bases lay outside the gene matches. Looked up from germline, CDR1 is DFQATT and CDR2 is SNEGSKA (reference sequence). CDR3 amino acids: CSASRLAGVVNEQFF. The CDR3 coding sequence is TGCAGTGCTAGTCGGTTAGCGGGAGTAGTCAATGAGCAGTTCTTC.

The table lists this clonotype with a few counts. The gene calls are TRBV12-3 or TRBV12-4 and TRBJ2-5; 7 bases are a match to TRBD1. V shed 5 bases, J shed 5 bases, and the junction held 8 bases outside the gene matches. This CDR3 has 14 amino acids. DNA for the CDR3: TGTGCCAGCAGTCACAGGGGCGCCCGGGAGACCCAGTACTTC. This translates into CASSHRGARETQYF.

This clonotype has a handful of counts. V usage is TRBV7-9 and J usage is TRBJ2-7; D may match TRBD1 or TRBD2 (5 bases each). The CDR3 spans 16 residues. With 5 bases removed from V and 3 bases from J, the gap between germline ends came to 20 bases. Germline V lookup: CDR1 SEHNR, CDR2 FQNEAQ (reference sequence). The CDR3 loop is CASSPLGLADHYEQYF. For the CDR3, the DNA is TGTGCCAGCAGCCCTTTGGGGCTAGCAGACCACTACGAGCAGTACTTC.

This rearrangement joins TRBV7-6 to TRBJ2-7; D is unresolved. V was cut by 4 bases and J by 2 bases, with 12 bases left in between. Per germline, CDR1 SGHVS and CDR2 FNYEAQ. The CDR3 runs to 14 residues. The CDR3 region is CASSSTLAPYEQYF. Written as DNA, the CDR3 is TGTGCCAGCAGCTCAACCTTAGCACCCTACGAGCAGTACTTC.